This TCR beta chain was sequenced during a study of T cell repertoires in cytomegalovirus infection. Study information: A matching HLA type, together with CMV infection, was signaled by public TCR beta signatures.

In TCRdb, the reads were re-called with MiXCR into one record per CDR3 protein. The sample lists about 230,000 distinct CDR3 sequences; 22% were seen once. Notes on the study in general: Cumulative frequency of public TCR beta families picked out carriers of CMV plus the relevant HLA. The ex vivo response was dominated by HLA-C-restricted CMV-specific TCR beta clonotypes.

In this sample, this clonotype turned up many times. Its specificity is not known. J was trimmed by 3 bases and V by 5 bases; bases with no gene match: 6. There are 16 residues in the CDR3. CDR1 is SEHNR, CDR2 FQNEAQ, per germline (reference sequence). J is TRBJ2-2 and V is TRBV7-9, with 10 bases that match TRBD1. This receptor was obtained from a human donor in good health (CMV status not recorded). Some clones in this sample may be carry-over from other donors' samples. Sequencing used CD8+ T cells from PBMCs. The CDR3 loop is CASSPPDRGYTGELFF. The CDR3 DNA reads TGTGCCAGCAGCCCCCCGGACAGGGGGTACACCGGGGAGCTGTTTTTT.